This record looks at one T cell receptor beta chain sequence and its context. Its recognized antigen is unknown. No quality values exist for individual bases; no much larger clone is one base distant. V and J are truncated by 4 bases and 3 bases respectively, leaving an intervening sequence of 10 bases. For CDR1 and CDR2, the germline V gene lists MNHNS and SASEGT. The CDR3 has 14 amino acids, counting the end cysteine and phenylalanine. Solely the CDR3 DNA is kept, with 42 bases framed from the first base. The data stem from a study of cytomegalovirus exposure and HLA in healthy donors (dated by TCRdb to 2016 to 2017). Turning to the overall study: In an earlier analysis of approximately 500 of the donors, approximately 260 Gb of sequence data and 117 million unique TCR beta sequences from about 179 million T cells were reported. A later genetic analysis took genome-wide SNP genotypes for about three fifths of the roughly 700 donors and used that subset as a discovery cohort. In the later analysis, no new phenotypic data were used to find candidate immune exposures; instead, reliance was placed on TCR beta sequences and their occurrence across donors. A few DR-DQ haplotypes were handled as single units for association and clustering because linkage in the cohort was strong. An earlier analysis of approximately 640 of the donors applied high-throughput TCR beta sequencing to assess whether each TCR beta V gene segment acted as functional or pseudogenic. Across approximately 400 genotyped donors of the cohort, an average of about 220,000 unique TCR beta nucleotide sequences per donor were sequenced, and roughly 17% of those sequences were non-productive. HLA typing covered class I and class II loci at four-digit resolution. Alongside the repertoire data, information on donor age, sex, ethnicity and CMV serostatus was compiled. The study used immunosequencing to profile the T cell repertoires of approximately 650 subjects and linked those repertoires to cytomegalovirus serostatus. Approximately 300 gigabases of sequencing data and tens of millions of unique TCR sequences were included in an early release covering over 600 HLA-typed donors. Among the roughly 430 genotyped donors, approximately 81% belonged to the genetic ancestry cluster associated with self-reported Caucasian donors. The number of typed donors differed by locus: about 620-640 for A, B, C, DRB1 and DQB1; 500 to 550 for DQA1; 606 for DPA1; and about 450 for DPB1. To study patterns of TCR occurrence, a later analysis re-analyzed previously published TCR beta repertoires from several hundred donors and added high-resolution HLA genotyping. The aim of the study was to test whether cataloging public T cell receptors could identify signatures of past pathogen exposure. All discovery cohort repertoires had been generated using a single sequencing platform. A separate validation cohort of 90 to 150 different subjects was used in addition to the approximately 670-subject first cohort. To predict cytomegalovirus infection status, the study combined high-throughput TCR immunosequencing, statistical association of individual TCRs with disease status, and machine learning. Here is what the overall study found, with its caveats: Seventeen rarely observed V segments, including chromosome 9 orphons, were excluded from the earlier analysis of a few hundred of the donors because counts were too low. A further reported finding was that TCR beta sequences accurately predicted the HLA-A and HLA-B alleles for most subjects in the first cohort. Presence/absence analyses assumed roughly uniform sequencing depth across donors, an assumption that may not hold. Several of the top co-occurrence clusters appeared to be linked to parvovirus B19, influenza, CMV and Epstein-Barr virus, according to a later analysis. In vitro tests confirmed that a few of the cytomegalovirus-associated TCR beta chains recognize cytomegalovirus antigens. In a later genetic analysis, fewer N-insertions in productive TCRs were reported among donors in an Asian-associated ancestry cluster than the roughly 700-donor mean. In this cohort, only TCR beta chains were sequenced, and detectable features were limited by the absence of alpha or paired-chain data. The sequencing pipeline was judged likely to have produced a cluster of highly shared sequence variants as a technical artifact. An association between a missense DCLRE1C variant and V-gene and J-gene trimming of TCR beta chains was found in a later genetic analysis and replicated in an independent cohort. Specific HLA alleles were associated with 15,000 to 20,000 TCR beta sequences at a false discovery rate of 0.05 in a later analysis. Because HLA typing was unavailable for some donors at each locus, only the typed subset was used in association tests. While some public TCRs were present in many individuals, most TCR sequences turned up only very rarely across donors. Linkage disequilibrium might explain the correlated functional status among segregating V segments, but an unknown experimental factor could not be ruled out. The classifier was reported to diagnose cytomegalovirus status with high specificity and sensitivity in both the original and validation cohorts. A later analysis found that HLA-associated TCR beta chains were more clonally expanded and had lower generation probabilities than equally common non-associated chains. For the cohort, immune exposure information was limited to CMV serostatus. It was suggested by the authors that the approach could potentially be generalized to other disease states and immunological phenotypes. An earlier analysis of 587 of the donors showed that most TCR beta V segments appeared in productive rearrangements either about 87% or about 30% of the time, which broadly matched IMGT annotations. The study gave a list of under 200 TCR beta chains associated with cytomegalovirus. Because the 87-base-pair reads could not distinguish some IMGT-functional V segments, including TRBV6-2 and TRBV6-3, those segments were excluded. In a later analysis, most CMV-associated TCR beta chains were found to appear HLA-restricted, with HLA associations seemingly driven largely by CMV exposure. Strong co-occurrence of HLA alleles, especially DR and DQ, made assigning TCR associations to individual alleles difficult. In a later analysis, the rate of TCR association differed among HLA loci, with DRB1 alleles having the most associated TCRs and HLA-C alleles having the fewest.

The receptor library was made with the immunoSEQ multiplex PCR assay. For the multiplex PCR, a mixture combining 60 forward primers for TCR Vbeta segments and 13 reverse primers for TCR Jbeta segments was used. Amplification of the CDR3 region of rearranged TCR beta genes was performed with a multiplex PCR assay on genomic DNA. The Illumina HiSeq System was used to sequence the amplified TCR beta libraries as 87-base-pair reads. As for the authors' bioinformatics: Across the 500 to 750 repertoires, a later analysis counted 78 million or so unique TCR beta chains, some 11 million of which were shared by at least two donors. Raw reads were error-corrected and collapsed into unique sequences by a nearest-neighbor algorithm in which closely related sequences were merged to remove PCR and sequencing errors. V, D and J gene segments were assigned by aligning CDR3 sequences to IMGT reference sequences. For a sequence to be retained, a match of at least six nucleotides was required to both a V gene segment and a J gene segment. Rearrangements were classified as productive when the CDR3 lacked stop codons and remained in frame with V and J, and all other rearrangements were classified as non-productive. CDR3 was defined according to IMGT convention as the region running from the second conserved V-encoded cysteine to the conserved J-encoded phenylalanine. The earlier analysis of some 580 of the donors excluded any sequence lacking an unambiguous match to a single V gene segment. In an earlier analysis of some 590 of the donors, a V segment was called functional when productive rearrangements were above 56.7%, and segregating when the standard deviation between donors exceeded 5%. A statistical classification framework was built for diagnosing cytomegalovirus status from the catalog of TCR beta chain sequences. In a later analysis, TCR nucleotide sequences were compared against IMGT/GENE-DB human TR gene sequences so that V and J genes could be assigned. Using the TCRdist pipeline, a later analysis assigned CDR3 sequences along with most-parsimonious VDJ recombination scenarios. A later analysis defined each TCR beta chain by its CDR3 amino acid sequence plus V-gene family, and excluded reads lacking a unique V-gene family. In a later analysis, 450 to 600 highly shared, low-generation-probability nucleotide sequences were removed to address suspected cross-contamination and a sequencing artifact. In a later analysis, a clonal expansion index for each public chain was calculated from normalized within-repertoire ranks of inferred template counts. Generation probabilities in a later analysis came from a VDJ recombination model fitted to out-of-frame rearrangements, and those results were checked against IGoR. In a later analysis, TCR-TCR, TCR-HLA and TCR-CMV co-occurrence was scored with hypergeometric tests, and a repertoire-size bias correction was applied to TCR pairs. In a later analysis, false discovery rates were estimated by permuting HLA or CMV assignments 20 times. In a later analysis, co-occurring TCRs were grouped using DBSCAN, and TCRdist sequence similarity was added for clustering within HLA-allele-positive subsets. Repertoires with fewer than 30,000 or more than 120,000 public chains were left out of co-occurrence clustering, as were about five repertoires with anomalous nucleotide sharing. Drawn from immuneACCESS, this table holds only the in-frame rearrangements with V and J called that TCRdb kept. Clones are partly lost; checked studies trace under half to an unresolved V gene and leave the rest unexplained. Clonal size and the V and J genes are those of that table, whereas D and trimming came from the DNA. In this sample the table shows 150,000 to 180,000 clones, more than 75% of which occur a single time. Of the sample, approximately 5.6% falls within the top ten clones.

The cohort consisted of 600 to 700 healthy bone marrow donors. At the time of sampling, every cohort member was nominally healthy, though immune exposures that went unrecorded were likely present. The donor tested CMV seropositive and was one of the 289 seropositive cohort members. A peripheral blood sample was collected from each donor, and TCR beta sequencing was performed on peripheral blood mononuclear cells. The Qiagen DNeasy Blood Extraction Kit was used to extract genomic DNA from the blood cell samples. Sequencing input: PBMCs. The sequence derives from a middle-aged woman in good health and CMV-seropositive. The rearranged segments are TRBV6-1 and TRBJ1-5, and possibly TRBD1, on 6 matching bases. Here the CDR3 is given as CASSGQGYNQPQHF. In nucleotide form, the sequence is TGTGCCAGCAGTGGTCAGGGGTACAATCAGCCCCAGCATTTT.